Sequencing of this TCR beta chain was carried out in a study of response to subunit inactivated influenza vaccine. This CDR3 has 15 residues. V shed 4 bases, J shed 0 bases, and the junction held 4 bases outside the gene matches. CDR1 and CDR2 (germline): SGHRS, YFSETQ. General observations from the study: Authors suggested seasonal influenza vaccinations each recruit few new T cells.

This clonotype turned up a few times. Its specificity is not known. TCRdb itself ran the RT-PCR reads through MiXCR, one entry per CDR3 protein. The sample includes hundreds of thousands of distinct CDR3 sequences, 10% to 15% seen only once; the top ten take under 15%. The material sequenced was PBMCs from blood, taken 35 to 45 days after vaccination. The gene calls are TRBV5-1 and TRBJ1-3, with TRBD1 identical over 7 bases. The receptor was derived from a man in his forties or fifties who received an inactivated influenza vaccine. CDR3 sequence (DNA): TGCGCCAGCAGCGTAGGGGGCGTCTCTGGAAACACCATATATTTT. Translation gives CASSVGGVSGNTIYF.